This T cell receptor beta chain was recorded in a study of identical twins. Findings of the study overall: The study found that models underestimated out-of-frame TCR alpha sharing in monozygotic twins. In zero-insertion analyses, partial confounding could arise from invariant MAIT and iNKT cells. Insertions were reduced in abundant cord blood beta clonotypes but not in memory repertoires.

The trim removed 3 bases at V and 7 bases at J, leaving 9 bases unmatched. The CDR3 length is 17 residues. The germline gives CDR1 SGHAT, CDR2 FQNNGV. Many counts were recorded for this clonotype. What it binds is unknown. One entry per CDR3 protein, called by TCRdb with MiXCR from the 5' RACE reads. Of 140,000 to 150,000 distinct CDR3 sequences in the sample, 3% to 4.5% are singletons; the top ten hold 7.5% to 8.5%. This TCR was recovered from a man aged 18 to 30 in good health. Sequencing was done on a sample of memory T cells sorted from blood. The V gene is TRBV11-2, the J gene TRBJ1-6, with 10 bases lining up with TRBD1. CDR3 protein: CASSLRLRTGGNSPLHF. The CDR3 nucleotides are TGTGCCAGCAGCTTGCGTCTCAGGACAGGGGGAAATTCACCCCTCCACTTT.